Listed here are 23 T cell receptor beta chains from one sample, sequenced in a study of CD4 T cell repertoires and nickel. TCRdb itself ran the RT-PCR reads through MiXCR, one entry per CDR3 protein. The profile shows about 470 distinct CDR3 sequences, roughly half of them singletons. The sample was CD4+ T cells from blood, not recorded whether cultured. These receptors all come from a human donor in a nickel allergy study, with or without nickel allergy (not recorded which). It is not recorded whether this sample comes from one donor or several.

This clonotype was detected only a few times. The chain joins TRBV28 to TRBJ2-7, with 7 bases aligning to TRBD1. Germline V CDR1 and CDR2: MDHEN, SYDVKM. The CDR3 is made up of 13 amino acids. J lost 5 bases, V lost 4 bases, and 5 bases had no gene match. CDR3 in DNA: TGTGCCAGCAGTTATAACAGGGGCCACGAGCAGTACTTC. Translation: CASSYNRGHEQYF.

This clonotype was found a few times. CDR3 sequence: CASSPSGRSYNSPLHF. The CDR3 nucleotides read TGTGCCAGCAGCCCATCAGGACGGAGTTATAATTCACCCCTCCACTTT. The J gene is TRBJ1-6, the V gene TRBV28; no reliable D call. CDR1 is MDHEN, CDR2 SYDVKM, per germline. The CDR3 is 16 residues long. V was clipped by 6 bases and J by 4 bases, with 16 bases between them.

V is TRBV13 and J is TRBJ2-3; perhaps TRBD2 as D (6 bases). This CDR3 is 16 amino acids long. Germline V CDR1 and CDR2: PRHDT, FYEKMQ (reference sequence). V was shortened by 5 bases and J by 1 base, with 16 bases between the two germline ends. The CDR3 protein is CASSRGSGTRTDTQYF. In nucleotides, the CDR3 is TGTGCCAGCAGCCGTGGCTCCGGGACTCGCACAGATACGCAGTATTTT.

This clonotype was observed a handful of times. This chain links TRBV20-1 with TRBJ1-2; D is unclear. Trimming took 0 bases from V and 6 from J, leaving 11 bases between them. Germline V gene lookup returns CDR1 DFQATT and CDR2 SNEGSKA (reference sequence). The CDR3 contains 13 residues. The DNA of the CDR3 is TGCAGTGCTAGAGATATATCTATGGATGGCTACACCTTC. Amino acid sequence: CSARDISMDGYTF.

The chain has TRBV20-1 and TRBJ1-5, with a weak D call TRBD1 (5 bases). Germline assignment: CDR1 DFQATT and CDR2 SNEGSKA (reference sequence). V lost 0 bases and J 0 bases, leaving 12 bases between the germline ends. The CDR3 loop spans 16 amino acids. In DNA, the CDR3 is TGCAGTGCTAGAGATAGGAAGGGGTTTAGCAATCAGCCCCAGCATTTT. Protein sequence: CSARDRKGFSNQPQHF.

The chain links TRBV12-3 or TRBV12-4 to TRBJ2-4, with 8 nucleotides matching TRBD1. V gave up 5 bases and J gave up 5 bases; unmatched junction bases: 8. The CDR3 runs 15 residues. The CDR3 region has the DNA TGTGCCAGCAGTAGAGGGACAGGACGGGAAAACATTCAGTACTTC. Amino acids: CASSRGTGRENIQYF.

The chain combines TRBV9 with TRBJ2-1, with TRBD1 as a possible D gene (8 bases). V dropped 3 bases and J dropped 8 bases, with 21 bases sitting between them. This CDR3 is 16 amino acids long. CDR1 is SGDLS and CDR2 is YYNGEE in the germline V gene. CDR3 sequence: CASSGGGTGYFDEQFF. CDR3 DNA sequence: TGTGCCAGCAGCGGGGGGGGGACAGGTTATTTCGATGAGCAGTTCTTC. The full variable domain, in which reference TRBV9 and TRBJ2-1 provide the parts outside the CDR3, is DSGVTQTPKHLITATGQRVTLRCSPRSGDLSVYWYQQSLDQGLQFLIQYYNGEERAKGNILERFSAQQFPDLHSELNLSSLELGDSALYFCASSGGGTGYFDEQFFGPGTRLTVL.

This rearrangement joins TRBV10-3 to TRBJ1-1; 8 bases match TRBD1. The CDR3 is made up of 15 amino acids. J lost 4 bases, V lost 4 bases, and 8 bases had no gene match. CDR1 is ENHRY and CDR2 is SYGVKD in the germline V gene. This chain's CDR3 is CAISGAQGAVTEAFF. DNA of the CDR3: TGTGCCATCAGTGGAGCGCAGGGGGCGGTCACTGAAGCTTTCTTT.

This chain uses TRBV27 with TRBJ2-7; 10 bases are a match to TRBD1. V dropped 10 bases and J dropped 4; count of bases not matched to a gene: 7. CDR1 MNHEY and CDR2 SMNVEV come from the germline V gene (reference sequence). This CDR3 region has 13 residues. CDR3 DNA: TGTGCCACCGGCGGGACAGGGGAATACGAGCAGTACTTC. As protein: CATGGTGEYEQYF.

The gene calls are TRBV30 and TRBJ2-1; tentatively, D is TRBD2 (5 bases). The CDR3 runs to 14 residues. Germline CDR1 reads GTSNPN; CDR2 reads SVGIG (reference sequence). V gave up 2 bases and J gave up 8 bases, with 16 bases separating them. CDR3 coding DNA: TGTGCCTGGAGTAAACTAGACGGGCTCGATGAGCAGTTCTTC. Amino acids: CAWSKLDGLDEQFF.

There are a few counts of this clonotype. The V call is TRBV29-1, the J call TRBJ2-7; TRBD1 agrees at 12 bases. J was trimmed by 4 bases and V by 6 bases; bases with no gene match: 4. The CDR3 sequence is 13 residues long. The germline V gene has CDR1 SQVTM and CDR2 ANQGSEA. CDR3 DNA: TGCAGCGTGCCGGGACAGGGGGCGTACGAGCAGTACTTC. Translation gives CSVPGQGAYEQYF.

The V call is TRBV20-1, the J call TRBJ2-1, with 7 bases identical to TRBD1. The germline V gene encodes CDR1 DFQATT and CDR2 SNEGSKA (reference sequence). Trimming at V came to 3 bases and at J to 3 bases, leaving 2 bases not matched to a gene. The CDR3 sequence is 13 residues long. CDR3 nucleotide sequence: TGCAGTGCTAGGACAGGGAACTACAATGAGCAGTTCTTC. Translating gives CSARTGNYNEQFF.

This clonotype was detected only a few times. This sequence joins TRBV4-1 and TRBJ2-7; 8 bases are a match to TRBD2. This CDR3 has 15 amino acids. V lost 0 bases, J lost 4 bases, and 5 bases stayed unmatched. The V gene's germline CDR1 is MGHRA and CDR2 YSYEKL. The CDR3 nucleotides read TGCGCCAGCAGCCAAGAGCTTCCTAGCGGGTACGAGCAGTACTTC. It specifies CASSQELPSGYEQYF.

This clonotype was observed a handful of times. V and J are TRBV15 and TRBJ2-7, with D hard to call. Germline V gene lookup returns CDR1 LNHNV and CDR2 YYDKDF (reference sequence). CDR3 length equals 15 residues. V lost 6 bases and J 2 bases, leaving 17 bases between the germline ends. This CDR3 reads CATRDHLDGTYEQYF. DNA for the CDR3: TGTGCCACCAGGGATCACTTAGATGGTACCTACGAGCAGTACTTC.

The chain joins TRBV12-3 or TRBV12-4 to TRBJ2-5; 8 nucleotides align to TRBD1. The CDR3 totals 14 residues. V lost 0 bases and J lost 3; bases outside the gene matches: 0. The DNA of the CDR3 is TGTGCCAGCAGTTTAGCGACAGGGGAAGAGACCCAGTACTTC. This gives the protein CASSLATGEETQYF.

The chain uses TRBV20-1 and TRBJ1-5; D is ambiguous. Trimming took 0 bases from V and 4 from J, leaving 10 bases between them. The CDR3 extends over 14 amino acids. The germline CDR1 and CDR2 sequences are DFQATT and SNEGSKA (reference sequence). CDR3 in amino acids: CSARDGSLNQPQHF. Written as DNA, the CDR3 is TGCAGTGCTAGAGACGGCAGTTTAAATCAGCCCCAGCATTTT.

V is TRBV6-2 or TRBV6-3 and J is TRBJ2-5; D is ambiguous. The CDR3 contains 14 residues. Germline V gene lookup returns CDR1 MNHEY and CDR2 SVGEGT. Trimming stripped 4 bases from V and 1 base from J, with 10 bases between. CDR3 amino acids: CASSLDGPQETQYF. CDR3 DNA: TGTGCCAGCAGTTTGGACGGTCCCCAAGAGACCCAGTACTTC.

The chain combines TRBV24-1 with TRBJ2-2; 8 nucleotides align to TRBD1. The CDR3 runs to 15 residues. The junction had 7 bases not matched to a gene; V was cut back by 4 bases and J by 7 bases. Germline loops: CDR1 KGHDR, CDR2 SFDVKD. The CDR3: CATSDMDRADGELFF. CDR3 DNA sequence: TGTGCCACCAGTGACATGGACAGGGCGGACGGGGAGCTGTTTTTT.

This clonotype was seen a handful of times. This rearrangement joins TRBV28 to TRBJ2-3, with D possibly called TRBD1 or TRBD2 (5 bases each). The germline V gene encodes CDR1 MDHEN and CDR2 SYDVKM. The V and J ends lost 6 bases and 2 bases respectively, with 9 bases between them. This CDR3 comprises 13 residues. CDR3 nucleotides: TGTGCCAGCAGCTGGGACCACACAGATACGCAGTATTTT. This translates into CASSWDHTDTQYF.

The chain uses TRBV20-1 and TRBJ2-3; 9 bases align to TRBD2. CDR1 DFQATT and CDR2 SNEGSKA come from the germline V gene (reference sequence). V dropped 1 base and J dropped 1; count of bases not matched to a gene: 9. The CDR3 sequence is 17 residues long. The CDR3 DNA is TGCAGTGCTAGAGTGACCCCGGGACTAGCTGGCACAGATACGCAGTATTTT. As protein: CSARVTPGLAGTDTQYF.

The J gene is TRBJ2-3, the V gene TRBV4-1; TRBD1 is a possible D gene (6 bases). Germline lookup yields CDR1 MGHRA and CDR2 YSYEKL. V lost 3 bases to trimming and J lost 3 bases, with 10 bases between them. The CDR3 has 14 residues. Here the CDR3 reads CASSQGHGTDTQYF. The CDR3 DNA follows: TGCGCCAGCAGCCAGGGACATGGAACAGATACGCAGTATTTT.

This clonotype was seen once. The V and J genes are TRBV28 and TRBJ2-7, with D unresolved. This CDR3 spans 14 amino acids. Germline V gene lookup returns CDR1 MDHEN and CDR2 SYDVKM. V lost 4 bases and J 3 bases, leaving 13 bases between the germline ends. In DNA form, the CDR3 reads TGTGCCAGCAGTTGGCCCCTACACGTCTACGAGCAGTACTTC. This encodes CASSWPLHVYEQYF. Together with reference TRBV28 and TRBJ2-7, the CDR3 gives the full variable domain: DVKVTQSSRYLVKRTGEKVFLECVQDMDHENMFWYRQDPGLGLRLIYFSYDVKMKEKGDIPEGYSVSREKKERFSLILESASTNQTSMYLCASSWPLHVYEQYFGPGTRLTVT.

This clonotype turned up a few times. The V and J genes are TRBV5-4 and TRBJ1-2, with no clear D. Germline V gene data show CDR1 as SGHNT and CDR2 as YYREEE (reference sequence). This CDR3 is built from 13 residues. With 2 bases removed from V and 6 bases from J, the gap between germline ends came to 11 bases. The CDR3: CASSFTQTDGYTF. The DNA for the CDR3 is TGTGCCAGCAGCTTTACGCAAACCGATGGCTACACCTTC.